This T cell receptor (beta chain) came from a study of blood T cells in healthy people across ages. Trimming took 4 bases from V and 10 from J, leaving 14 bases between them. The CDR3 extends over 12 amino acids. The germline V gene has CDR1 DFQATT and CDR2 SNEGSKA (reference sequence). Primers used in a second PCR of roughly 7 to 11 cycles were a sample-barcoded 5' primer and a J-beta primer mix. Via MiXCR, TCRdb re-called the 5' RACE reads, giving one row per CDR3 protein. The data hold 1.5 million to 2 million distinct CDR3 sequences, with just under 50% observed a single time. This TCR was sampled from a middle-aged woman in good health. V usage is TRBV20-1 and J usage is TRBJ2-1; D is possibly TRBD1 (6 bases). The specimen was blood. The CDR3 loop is CSATDRPLEQFF. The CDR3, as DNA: TGCAGTGCTACCGACAGGCCGCTGGAGCAGTTCTTC.